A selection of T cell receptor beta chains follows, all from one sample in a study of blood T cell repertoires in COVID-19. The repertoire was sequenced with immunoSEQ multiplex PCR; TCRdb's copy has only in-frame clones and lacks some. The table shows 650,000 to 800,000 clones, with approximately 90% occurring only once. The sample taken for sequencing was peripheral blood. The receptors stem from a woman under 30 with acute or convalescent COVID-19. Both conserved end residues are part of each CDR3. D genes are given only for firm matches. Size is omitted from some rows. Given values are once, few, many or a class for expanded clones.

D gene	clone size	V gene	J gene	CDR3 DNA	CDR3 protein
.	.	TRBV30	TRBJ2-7	TGTGCCTGGAGTCTCTCGTACGAGCAGTACTTC	CAWSLSYEQYF
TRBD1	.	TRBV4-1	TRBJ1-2	TGCGCCAGCAGCCAACCCTCGCGACAGGGGTTATATGGCTACACCTTC	CASSQPSRQGLYGYTF
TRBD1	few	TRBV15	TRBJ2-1	TGTGCCACCAGCAGTAGGGACAGGGTGTCCTCCTACAATGAGCAGTTCTTC	CATSSRDRVSSYNEQFF
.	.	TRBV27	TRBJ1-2	TGTGCCAGCAGTTTTCGAGGTCTCTATGGCTACACCTTC	CASSFRGLYGYTF
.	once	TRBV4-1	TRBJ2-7	TGCGCCAGCAGCCGAACCCCGGAGCACGAGCAGTACTTC	CASSRTPEHEQYF
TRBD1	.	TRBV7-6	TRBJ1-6	TGTGCCAGCAGCCCCGACAGGGGGCTCGGACCCCTCCACTTT	CASSPDRGLGPLHF
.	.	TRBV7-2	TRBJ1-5	TGTGCCAGCAGCTTAGACAAGGGAGCTAGTCAGCCCCAGCATTTT	CASSLDKGASQPQHF
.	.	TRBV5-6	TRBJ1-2	TGTGCCAGCAGCTTCCTAGACAGTTCCCTTAACTATGGCTACACCTTC	CASSFLDSSLNYGYTF
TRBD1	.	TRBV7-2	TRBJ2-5	TGTGCCAGCAGCCCAGACAGGGGGCGGGAGACCCAGTACTTC	CASSPDRGRETQYF
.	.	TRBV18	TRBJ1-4	TGTGCCAGCTCTCAGCAGACAGCGATTAATGAAAAACTGTTTTTT	CASSQQTAINEKLFF
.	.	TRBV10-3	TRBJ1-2	TGTGCCATCAGTGAGCCTGCCCGAGGTGGCTACACCTTC	CAISEPARGGYTF
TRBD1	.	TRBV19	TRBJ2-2	TGTGCCAGTACCTCGTGGGGGACAGGGAATACCGGGGAGCTGTTTTTT	CASTSWGTGNTGELFF
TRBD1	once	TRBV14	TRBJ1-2	TGTGCCAGCAGCCAAGAGGGACAGGGTATATACGGCTACACCTTC	CASSQEGQGIYGYTF
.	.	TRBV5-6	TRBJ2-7	TGTGCCAGCAGCTTGGGACAGGTGGACTACGAGCAGTACTTC	CASSLGQVDYEQYF
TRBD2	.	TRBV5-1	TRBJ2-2	TGCGCCAGCAGCCGAGGGCCGGGACTAGCGGGTCGAAACACCGGGGAGCTGTTTTTT	CASSRGPGLAGRNTGELFF
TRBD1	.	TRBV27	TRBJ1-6	TGTGCCAGCAGTCAACGACAGGGGATTGGTTCACCCCTCCACTTT	CASSQRQGIGSPLHF
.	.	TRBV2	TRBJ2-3	TGTGCCAGCAGTGCTTACACAGATACGCAGTATTTT	CASSAYTDTQYF
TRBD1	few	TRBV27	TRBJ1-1	TGTGCCAGCAGTTTACGGACAGGGCTGAACACTGAAGCTTTCTTT	CASSLRTGLNTEAFF
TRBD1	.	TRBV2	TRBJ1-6	TGTGCCAGCAGTAGGACAGGGGTAAATTCACCCCTCCACTTT	CASSRTGVNSPLHF
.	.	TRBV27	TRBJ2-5	TGTGCCAGCAGTCCCTCCGGACTCACCCCCCAAGAGACCCAGTACTTC	CASSPSGLTPQETQYF
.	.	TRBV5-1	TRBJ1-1	TGCGCCAGCAGTCAGGGTACTGAAGCTTTCTTT	CASSQGTEAFF
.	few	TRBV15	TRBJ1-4	TGTGCCAGCGCCAGGGGATTCAATGAAAAACTGTTTTTT	CASARGFNEKLFF